A selection of T cell receptor beta chains follows, all from one sample in a study of T cell responses to AZD1222 COVID-19 vaccine. The protocol was immunoSEQ multiplex PCR, while the TCRdb copy is restricted to in-frame clones and leaves out a portion. The repertoire holds about 270,000 clones, with around 92% as singletons. Sequenced material: peripheral blood, taken 28 days after the second AZD1222 dose. The receptors were sampled from an adult who received the AZD1222 COVID-19 vaccine. The CDR3 runs from the conserved cysteine through the conserved F or W. D genes are given only for firm matches. Rows give clone size only sometimes, using once, few, many, or a class for an expanded clone.

CASSSVTSGKSSYNEQFF,TGTGCCAGTAGTAGTGTGACTAGCGGGAAGAGCTCCTACAATGAGCAGTTCTTC,18,TRBD2,TRBV19,TRBJ2-1,.
CASASTGGWGYTF,TGTGCTAGTGCCTCGACAGGGGGCTGGGGCTACACCTTC,13,TRBD1,TRBV12-5,TRBJ1-2,.
CASSLVAPYEQYF,TGCGCCAGCAGCTTGGTCGCTCCCTACGAGCAGTACTTC,13,.,TRBV5-1,TRBJ2-7,.
CASSPPGLNYGYTF,TGTGCCAGCTCACCACCTGGGCTCAACTATGGCTACACCTTC,14,.,TRBV18,TRBJ1-2,.
CASSFAGRNQPQHF,TGTGCCAGCAGCTTCGCGGGGCGCAATCAGCCCCAGCATTTT,14,.,TRBV7-2,TRBJ1-5,.
CASSVAAGGVETQYF,TGTGCCAGCAGCGTAGCCGCGGGGGGGGTAGAGACCCAGTACTTC,15,TRBD2,TRBV9,TRBJ2-5,.
CASSVGPPGTEAFF,TGTGCCAGCAGCGTAGGACCACCGGGCACTGAAGCTTTCTTT,14,.,TRBV9,TRBJ1-1,.
CASSLDSLETQYF,TGTGCCAGCAGCTTAGACAGTTTAGAGACCCAGTACTTC,13,.,TRBV7-3,TRBJ2-5,.
CASSPNIAAYNEQFF,TGTGCCAGCTCACCTAATATAGCGGCCTACAATGAGCAGTTCTTC,15,.,TRBV18,TRBJ2-1,.
CASIRTSGTGGELFF,TGTGCCAGCATTAGGACTAGCGGGACGGGCGGGGAGCTGTTTTTT,15,TRBD2,TRBV28,TRBJ2-2,.
CASSEYGSEQFF,TGTGCCAGCAGTGAATACGGGTCTGAGCAGTTCTTC,12,.,TRBV2,TRBJ2-1,.
CASSDYLGSPLHF,TGTGCCAGCAGTGACTATTTGGGGTCACCCCTCCACTTT,13,.,TRBV6-4,TRBJ1-6,.
CASSSRDRTYEQYF,TGTGCCAGCAGTTCCCGGGACAGGACCTACGAGCAGTACTTC,14,TRBD1,TRBV28,TRBJ2-7,.
CASSPLVAGDKYEQFF,TGCGCCAGCAGCCCCTTGGTAGCGGGAGATAAGTATGAGCAGTTCTTC,16,TRBD2,TRBV5-1,TRBJ2-1,.
CASSLLPPTGYGYTF,TGTGCCAGCAGTCTCCTCCCTCCGACGGGGTATGGCTACACCTTC,15,.,TRBV28,TRBJ1-2,.
CASSHRGEQPQHF,TGCGCCAGCAGCCATAGGGGGGAGCAGCCCCAGCATTTT,13,.,TRBV5-1,TRBJ1-5,.
CATSRPGEQYF,TGTGCCACCAGTAGGCCGGGAGAGCAGTACTTC,11,.,TRBV6-6,TRBJ2-7,.
CAISSGDQPQHF,TGTGCCATCAGTTCAGGGGATCAGCCCCAGCATTTT,12,.,TRBV10-3,TRBJ1-5,.
CASSPGGRNTEAFF,TGTGCCAGCTCACCTGGGGGGCGCAACACTGAAGCTTTCTTT,14,.,TRBV18,TRBJ1-1,once
CSVVGGRYYGYTF,TGCAGCGTCGTCGGGGGGCGATATTATGGCTACACCTTC,13,.,TRBV29-1,TRBJ1-2,.
CASSLGTSLGGSNYNEQFF,TGTGCCAGCAGCTTAGGGACTAGCCTGGGCGGGAGTAACTACAATGAGCAGTTCTTC,19,TRBD2,TRBV7-6,TRBJ2-1,.
CAILDRLNTEAFF,TGTGCCATTCTAGACAGATTGAACACTGAAGCTTTCTTT,13,.,TRBV10-3,TRBJ1-1,.
CASSDTIYEQYF,TGCGCCAGCAGTGATACGATCTACGAGCAGTACTTC,12,.,TRBV10-1,TRBJ2-7,.
CASSPAKANYGYTF,TGTGCCAGCAGCCCCGCCAAGGCTAACTATGGCTACACCTTC,14,.,TRBV9,TRBJ1-2,.
CASSVQGLGAFF,TGTGCCAGCAGCGTTCAGGGGCTCGGAGCTTTCTTT,12,.,TRBV5-6,TRBJ1-1,once
CASSSPVGGAGTEAFF,TGCGCCAGCAGCTCCCCAGTGGGAGGGGCTGGCACTGAAGCTTTCTTT,16,.,TRBV5-1,TRBJ1-1,.
CASSEVSAYTGRDTQYF,TGTGCCAGCAGTGAAGTTAGCGCTTATACTGGGAGAGATACGCAGTATTTT,17,.,TRBV6-1,TRBJ2-3,.
CASSQGRGQGYEQYF,TGTGCCAGCAGCCAAGGGCGGGGACAGGGATACGAGCAGTACTTC,15,TRBD1,TRBV14,TRBJ2-7,.
CASSQDRMGKQFF,TGCGCCAGCAGCCAAGATAGGATGGGAAAGCAGTTCTTC,13,.,TRBV4-3,TRBJ2-1,.
CSVSNPGIRYEQYF,TGCAGCGTTTCCAACCCTGGAATCCGCTACGAGCAGTACTTC,14,.,TRBV29-1,TRBJ2-7,.
CASSQEPYPIRETQYF,TGCGCCAGCAGCCAAGAACCCTACCCCATCCGGGAGACCCAGTACTTC,16,.,TRBV4-1,TRBJ2-5,once
CASRPDRAWEQYF,TGTGCCAGCAGGCCTGACAGGGCGTGGGAGCAGTACTTC,13,TRBD1,TRBV7-9,TRBJ2-7,.
CASRITGTSGSHEQFF,TGTGCCAGTAGAATTACTGGGACTAGCGGGAGTCATGAGCAGTTCTTC,16,TRBD2,TRBV19,TRBJ2-1,.
CASSYSTGTKNTEAFF,TGTGCCAGCAGTTACTCTACCGGCACCAAGAACACTGAAGCTTTCTTT,16,.,TRBV6-5,TRBJ1-1,.
CASSLYGAAGAFF,TGTGCCAGCAGCTTATATGGGGCTGCAGGGGCTTTCTTT,13,.,TRBV7-3,TRBJ1-1,.
CASSPGTSSYEQYF,TGTGCCAGCAGTCCCGGCACAAGCTCCTACGAGCAGTACTTC,14,.,TRBV6-2/TRBV6-3,TRBJ2-7,.
CASSPPWGGGNEQFF,TGTGCCAGCAGCCCCCCATGGGGAGGGGGCAATGAGCAGTTCTTC,15,.,TRBV5-6,TRBJ2-1,.
CSASLGSHQETQYF,TGCAGTGCCAGTCTCGGTTCACACCAAGAGACCCAGTACTTC,14,.,TRBV20-1,TRBJ2-5,once
CASSLGTVLDQPQHF,TGTGCCAGCAGCCTCGGGACAGTGCTGGATCAGCCCCAGCATTTT,15,TRBD1,TRBV6-6,TRBJ1-5,.
CASTYTWSEKLFF,TGTGCCAGCACTTACACCTGGAGTGAAAAACTGTTTTTT,13,.,TRBV2,TRBJ1-4,.
CASSAQRGGYNEQFF,TGTGCCAGCAGTGCCCAGCGGGGGGGATACAATGAGCAGTTCTTC,15,TRBD2,TRBV2,TRBJ2-1,.
CATSRGGVLTEAFF,TGTGCCACCAGCAGAGGAGGGGTTTTGACTGAAGCTTTCTTT,14,.,TRBV15,TRBJ1-1,.
CASSPRDNSYEQYF,TGTGCCAGCTCACCCCGGGACAACTCCTACGAGCAGTACTTC,14,.,TRBV18,TRBJ2-7,.
CASSQAGLVYNEQFF,TGTGCCAGCAGCCAAGCGGGACTCGTGTACAATGAGCAGTTCTTC,15,.,TRBV3-1/TRBV3-2,TRBJ2-1,.
CASSLGKGALYEQYF,TGTGCCAGCAGTTTAGGGAAGGGGGCGCTTTACGAGCAGTACTTC,15,TRBD1,TRBV28,TRBJ2-7,.
CASSVAADKREQYF,TGTGCCAGCAGCGTAGCCGCAGACAAAAGGGAGCAGTACTTC,14,.,TRBV9,TRBJ2-7,.
CASRTGHVEQYF,TGTGCCAGCAGAACGGGACACGTCGAGCAGTACTTC,12,.,TRBV28,TRBJ2-7,.
CASRTPGGGPPDTQYF,TGTGCCAGCAGGACCCCTGGCGGGGGGCCCCCAGATACGCAGTATTTT,16,TRBD2,TRBV2,TRBJ2-3,.
CASSGGLAGVGETQYF,TGCGCCAGCAGCGGGGGACTAGCGGGAGTGGGAGAGACCCAGTACTTC,16,TRBD2,TRBV5-1,TRBJ2-5,.
CASSLSGTSRDTQYF,TGTGCCAGCAGTTTGTCCGGGACTAGCAGAGATACGCAGTATTTT,15,TRBD2,TRBV28,TRBJ2-3,.
CASSPGTGYEKLFF,TGTGCCAGCAGTCCCGGGACAGGGTATGAAAAACTGTTTTTT,14,TRBD1,TRBV28,TRBJ1-4,.
CATRTANTEAFF,TGTGCCACTAGGACGGCGAACACTGAAGCTTTCTTT,12,.,TRBV2,TRBJ1-1,.